Only a few counts were recorded for the clone carrying this TCR beta chain. As handled by the study authors: Estimated nucleated cell counts came from reference gene primer amplification. Using immunoSEQ multiplex PCR, the repertoire was profiled, and TCRdb retains in-frame clones only, with some absent. That table is the source of V, J and clone size, and D and trimming were worked out from the DNA. The sample carries approximately 150,000 clones, less than 85% recorded once. The data are from a study of blood T cell repertoires in COVID-19. Study-level information: COVID-19 samples, acute and convalescent, were from the United States, Italy and Spain. T cells, B-cell-depleted T cells, or PBMCs supplied cDNA or gDNA.

Seattle patient enrollment occurred during active infection, with longitudinal follow-up thereafter. The sequence derives from a woman in her fifties or sixties with COVID-19, enrolled during active disease. Sequenced sample: peripheral blood.

The CDR3 spells CSVDGPAAQYF. CDR3 nucleotides: TGCAGCGTTGACGGACCAGCGGCCCAGTACTTC. The J gene is TRBJ2-5, the V gene TRBV29-1; maybe TRBD2 (5 bases). CDR3 length: 11 residues. In germline, CDR1 is SQVTM, CDR2 ANQGSEA. V was cut by 3 bases and J by 9 bases, with 11 bases left in between.